This T cell receptor beta chain was found in a study of control samples from healthy donors and cancer patients. Method: immunoSEQ multiplex PCR; TCRdb's copy keeps in-frame clones and lacks some. The sample records about 250,000 clones, over 75% being singletons. The V end lost 2 bases, the J end lost 0 bases, and 13 bases lay between the germline ends. The CDR3 extends over 16 amino acids. Germline V gene data show CDR1 as LGHNA and CDR2 as YNFKEQ. The origin of this receptor is a woman in her fifties or sixties with lung cancer. Sample: PBMCs. J is TRBJ1-2 and V is TRBV4-2, with D perhaps matching TRBD1 (5 bases). As DNA, the CDR3 is TGTGCCAGCAGCCAACGAGGGACGGCGCCTAACTATGGCTACACCTTC. Protein sequence: CASSQRGTAPNYGYTF.